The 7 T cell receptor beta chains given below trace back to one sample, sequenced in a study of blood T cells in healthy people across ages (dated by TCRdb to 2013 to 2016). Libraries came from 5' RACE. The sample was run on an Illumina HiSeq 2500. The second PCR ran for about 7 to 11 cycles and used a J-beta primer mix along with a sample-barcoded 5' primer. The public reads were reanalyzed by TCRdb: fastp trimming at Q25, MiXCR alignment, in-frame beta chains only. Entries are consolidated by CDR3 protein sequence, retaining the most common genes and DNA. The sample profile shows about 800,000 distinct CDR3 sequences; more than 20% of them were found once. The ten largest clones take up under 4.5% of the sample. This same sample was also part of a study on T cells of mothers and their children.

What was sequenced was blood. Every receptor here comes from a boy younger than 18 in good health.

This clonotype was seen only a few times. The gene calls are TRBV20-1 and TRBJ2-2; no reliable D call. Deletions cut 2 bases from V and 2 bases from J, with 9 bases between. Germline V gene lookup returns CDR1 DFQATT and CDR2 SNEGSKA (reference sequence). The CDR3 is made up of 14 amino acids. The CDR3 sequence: CSARFPTNTGELFF. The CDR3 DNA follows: TGCAGTGCTAGATTTCCTACTAACACCGGGGAGCTGTTTTTT.

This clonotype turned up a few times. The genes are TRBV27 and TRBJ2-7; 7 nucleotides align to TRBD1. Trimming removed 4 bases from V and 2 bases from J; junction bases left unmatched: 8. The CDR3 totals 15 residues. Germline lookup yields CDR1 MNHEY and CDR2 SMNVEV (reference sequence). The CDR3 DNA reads TGTGCCAGCAGTTCGACGACAGGGTTGGCCTACGAGCAGTACTTC. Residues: CASSSTTGLAYEQYF.

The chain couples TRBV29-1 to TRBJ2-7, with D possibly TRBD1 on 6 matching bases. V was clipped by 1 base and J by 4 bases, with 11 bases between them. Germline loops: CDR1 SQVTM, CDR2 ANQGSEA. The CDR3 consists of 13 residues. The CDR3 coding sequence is TGCAGCGTTGAAGTAGCAGGGGAATACGAGCAGTACTTC. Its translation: CSVEVAGEYEQYF.

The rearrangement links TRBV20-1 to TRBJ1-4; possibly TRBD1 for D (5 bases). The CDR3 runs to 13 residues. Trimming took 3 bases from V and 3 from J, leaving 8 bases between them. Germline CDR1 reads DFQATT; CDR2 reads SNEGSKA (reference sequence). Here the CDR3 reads CSASAGPNEKLFF. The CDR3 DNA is TGCAGTGCTAGCGCAGGGCCTAATGAAAAACTGTTTTTT.

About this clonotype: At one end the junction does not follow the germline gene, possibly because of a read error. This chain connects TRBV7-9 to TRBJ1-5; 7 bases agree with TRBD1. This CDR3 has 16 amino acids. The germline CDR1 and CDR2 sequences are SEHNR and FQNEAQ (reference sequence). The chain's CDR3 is CASSYSGTASNHPQHF. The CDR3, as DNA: TGTGCCAGCAGTTATTCGGGGACAGCTAGCAATCACCCCCAGCATTTT.

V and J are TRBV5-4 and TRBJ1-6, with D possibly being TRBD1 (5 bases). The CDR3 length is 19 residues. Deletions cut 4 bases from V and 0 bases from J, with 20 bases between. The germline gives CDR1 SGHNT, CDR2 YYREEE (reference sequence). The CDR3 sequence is CASSPTGGVPSSYNSPLHF. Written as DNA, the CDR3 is TGTGCCAGCAGCCCAACCGGGGGAGTCCCAAGCTCCTATAATTCACCCCTCCACTTT.

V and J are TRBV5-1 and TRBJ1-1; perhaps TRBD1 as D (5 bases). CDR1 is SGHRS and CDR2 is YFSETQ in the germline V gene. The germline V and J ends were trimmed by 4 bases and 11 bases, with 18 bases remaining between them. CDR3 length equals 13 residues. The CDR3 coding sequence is TGCGCCAGCAGCATGCTTGGGGGGGTTGGGGCTTTCTTT. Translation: CASSMLGGVGAFF.